This T cell receptor beta chain was found in a study of long-term antiretroviral therapy in people with HIV. As for the study in general: The earliest specimens came about a decade ahead of the 2015 immediate-ART recommendation. Findings and caveats of the study: HIV repertoires showed narrower CDR3 length ranges than controls.

At the survey level, the v3.0 immunoSEQ assay was run. Profiling relied on immunoSEQ multiplex PCR, and the TCRdb table lists in-frame clones only, not all of them. The sample has around 30,000 clones; 95% are singletons. CDR1 SGHRS and CDR2 YFSETQ come from the germline V gene. The CDR3 spans 15 residues. The V segment lost 2 bases and the J segment 9 bases; nucleotides outside the gene matches: 9. Remarks on this clone: The antigen is undetermined.

At minimum, one pre-ART and two post-ART PBMC samples were obtained from each donor. Specimen: unsorted PBMCs, collected 5.3 years after starting antiretroviral therapy. J is TRBJ2-1 and V is TRBV5-1; the match to TRBD2 covers 9 bases. This sequence was found in a man aged 25-45 years with HIV. CDR3 region: CASSLEGGGGGEQFF. CDR3 nucleotide sequence: TGCGCCAGCAGCTTAGAGGGCGGGGGGGGCGGTGAGCAGTTCTTC.